This passage covers 24 T cell receptor beta chains from one sample sequenced in a study of T cells after posttransplantation cyclophosphamide. Busulfan-fludarabine conditioning, marrow transplant, and cyclophosphamide on days +3 and +4 were administered. Sequenced by immunoSEQ multiplex PCR; TCRdb stores in-frame clones only, minus some. Of fewer than 12,000 clones listed, approximately 81% are singletons. The sequencing here drew on PBMCs, taken after allogeneic stem cell transplant with posttransplant cyclophosphamide. These TCRs come from a female patient between 50 and 60 years old who received an allogeneic stem cell transplant from a related donor, was CMV-positive, and had no GVHD. Some T cells may arise from the graft donor.

The genes are TRBV5-1 and TRBJ1-4, with a possible D match to TRBD1 (5 bases). V was shortened by 5 bases and J by 7 bases, with 12 bases between the two germline ends. This CDR3 contains 13 residues. The germline V gene encodes CDR1 SGHRS and CDR2 YFSETQ. CDR3: CASRGDLSEKLFF. The CDR3 bases are TGCGCCAGCAGAGGGGATTTGAGTGAAAAACTGTTTTTT. The full variable domain, completed using reference TRBV5-1 and TRBJ1-4, is KAGVTQTPRYLIKTRGQQVTLSCSPISGHRSVSWYQQTPGQGLQFLFEYFSETQRNKGNFPGRFSGRQFSNSRSEMNVSTLELGDSALYLCASRGDLSEKLFFGSGTQLSVL.

This clone was counted a single time. The chain links TRBV2 to TRBJ2-7; TRBD1 is a possible D gene (6 bases). Germline CDR1 and CDR2: SNHLY and FYNNEI. With 10 bases removed from V and 0 bases from J, the gap between germline ends came to 16 bases. The CDR3 runs 14 residues. CDR3 amino acids: CATRDTTSSYEQYF. DNA of the CDR3: TGTGCCACCCGGGACACGACGAGCTCCTACGAGCAGTACTTC.

DNA for the CDR3: TGCGCCAGCACCCGAACTGAGGGGGGGTCCTATAATTCACCCCTCCACTTT. It encodes CASTRTEGGSYNSPLHF. This chain links TRBV4-1 with TRBJ1-6; possible D gene TRBD1, 6 bases. CDR3 length: 17 amino acids. Germline CDR1 is MGHRA and CDR2 is YSYEKL. Trimming stripped 7 bases from V and 1 base from J, with 17 bases between.

V gene TRBV28 combines with J gene TRBJ1-4; TRBD1 might be the D (5 bases). The V gene lost 7 bases and the J gene lost 5 bases, with 17 bases spanning the gap. The length of the CDR3 is 15 residues. The germline CDR1 and CDR2 sequences are MDHEN and SYDVKM. The CDR3 loop reads CASTEQGFKNEKLFF. Here the CDR3 DNA reads TGTGCCAGCACAGAGCAGGGATTTAAGAATGAAAAACTGTTTTTT.

The chain links TRBV7-9 to TRBJ2-1; 7 bases align to TRBD2. The ends lost 5 bases at V and 2 bases at J; junction bases unmatched: 6. Germline V gene data show CDR1 as SEHNR and CDR2 as FQNEAQ (reference sequence). The CDR3 sequence is 15 residues long. CDR3 DNA: TGTGCCAGCAGCCCCGGGGGGACTACCTACAATGAGCAGTTCTTC. Protein product: CASSPGGTTYNEQFF. Variable domain in full (rest from reference TRBV7-9 and TRBJ2-1): DTGVSQNPRHKITKRGQNVTFRCDPISEHNRLYWYRQTLGQGPEFLTYFQNEAQLEKSRLLSDRFSAERPKGSFSTLEIQRTEQGDSAMYLCASSPGGTTYNEQFFGPGTRLTVL.

The chain joins TRBV6-1 to TRBJ2-7; the D is unclear. Germline V gives CDR1 MNHNS, CDR2 SASEGT. V gave up 7 bases and J gave up 3 bases, with 7 bases separating them. CDR3 length equals 11 residues. In DNA form, the CDR3 reads TGTGCCAGCAACCGACACTACGAGCAGTACTTC. Amino acid sequence: CASNRHYEQYF.

The sample holds a few counts of this clone. This chain links TRBV28 with TRBJ1-2, with unresolved D. V gave up 10 bases and J gave up 4 bases, with 13 bases separating them. Germline V gene data show CDR1 as MDHEN and CDR2 as SYDVKM. There are 12 residues in the CDR3. CDR3 region: CATQKISYGYTF. CDR3 coding DNA: TGTGCCACCCAGAAGATCAGCTATGGCTACACCTTC.

This clone was seen just once. The chain joins TRBV27 to TRBJ2-7; 12 bases map to TRBD2. This CDR3 has 16 residues. V lost 5 bases and J lost 0; bases outside the gene matches: 5. CDR1 is MNHEY, CDR2 SMNVEV, per germline (reference sequence). The CDR3 protein is CASSRTSGAYSYEQYF. Written as DNA, the CDR3 is TGTGCCAGCAGTAGGACTAGCGGGGCCTACTCCTACGAGCAGTACTTC.

The chain recombines TRBV28 with TRBJ2-7, with 10 bases lining up with TRBD1. V gave up 8 bases and J gave up 4 bases; unmatched junction bases: 8. The CDR3 totals 14 residues. Germline CDR1 is MDHEN and CDR2 is SYDVKM. CDR3 sequence: CASLRQGAAYEQYF. The CDR3 DNA sequence: TGTGCCAGCTTAAGACAGGGGGCGGCATACGAGCAGTACTTC.

This clone was seen more than once but under ten times. The rearrangement links TRBV18 to TRBJ1-3; D call uncertain. Germline values: CDR1 KGHSH, CDR2 LQKENI. This CDR3 comprises 14 residues. V lost 3 bases, J lost 3 bases, and 9 bases lay in between. CDR3 sequence reads: CASSPIQDGNTIYF. As DNA, the CDR3 is TGTGCCAGCTCACCGATTCAGGATGGAAACACCATATATTTT.

Of note for this clone: The conserved phenylalanine or tryptophan is not found at the CDR3 terminus, so this likely reflects a read error. The chain links TRBV29-1 to TRBJ1-2; a possible D gene is TRBD1 (5 bases). The CDR3 is made up of 13 amino acids. The V gene's germline CDR1 is SQVTM and CDR2 ANQGSEA. V was cut by 4 bases and J by 6 bases, with 15 bases left in between. CDR3 sequence: CSVGGGGGDGYTL. In DNA form, the CDR3 reads TGCAGCGTTGGTGGCGGGGGAGGGGATGGCTACACCCTC.

The chain recombines TRBV21-1 with TRBJ2-5; the tabulated D call, TRBD1, remains unverified against the DNA. TRBV21-1 is a pseudogene segment. CDR3 size: 14 residues. The CDR3 region is CASSLSGGRETQYF. The CDR3 nucleotides read TGTGCCAGCAGCCTGTCAGGGGGACGGGAGACCCAGTACTTC.

The V and J genes are TRBV5-1 and TRBJ2-5; 7 nucleotides line up with TRBD2. The germline CDR1 and CDR2 sequences are SGHRS and YFSETQ. Trimming took 5 bases from V and 1 from J; bases not matched to a gene: 8. The CDR3 has 15 residues. CDR3 amino acids: CASRSGTNTQETQYF. The CDR3 DNA sequence: TGCGCCAGCAGATCCGGGACTAACACCCAAGAGACCCAGTACTTC.

As DNA, the CDR3 is TGCGCCAGCAGCTTGGCCGTAGCGGGGGGGCCTAGCACAGATACGCAGTATTTT. Translating gives CASSLAVAGGPSTDTQYF. This rearrangement joins TRBV5-1 to TRBJ2-3; 11 bases are shared with TRBD2. Germline V gives CDR1 SGHRS, CDR2 YFSETQ. This CDR3 region has 18 residues. V gave up 0 bases and J gave up 0 bases; unmatched junction bases: 6.

V is TRBV29-1 and J is TRBJ1-2; D unresolved. This CDR3 is 12 amino acids long. Trimming cost V 4 bases and J 5 bases, with 11 bases left between them. Germline loops: CDR1 SQVTM, CDR2 ANQGSEA. The CDR3 DNA sequence: TGCAGCGTTGCTAGCCTGAGGTATGGCTACACCTTC. Amino acids: CSVASLRYGYTF. The full variable domain, rest sourced from reference TRBV29-1 and TRBJ1-2, is SAVISQKPSRDICQRGTSLTIQCQVDSQVTMMFWYRQQPGQSLTLIATANQGSEATYESGFVIDKFPISRPNLTFSTLTVSNMSPEDSSIYLCSVASLRYGYTFGSGTRLTVV.

The chain uses TRBV29-1 and TRBJ2-2; 8 bases line up with TRBD1. Per germline, CDR1 SQVTM and CDR2 ANQGSEA. V lost 4 bases, J lost 4 bases, and 5 bases stayed unmatched. The CDR3 is made up of 14 amino acids. The CDR3 loop is CSVASGGITGELFF. The CDR3, as DNA: TGCAGCGTTGCCTCAGGGGGCATCACCGGGGAGCTGTTTTTT.

This chain links TRBV4-1 with TRBJ2-1, with 13 bases identical to TRBD2. The J segment lost 8 bases and the V segment lost 4 bases, leaving 5 bases of the junction unmatched. The CDR3 runs to 15 residues. Germline V gene sequence: CDR1 MGHRA, CDR2 YSYEKL. Written as DNA, the CDR3 is TGCGCCAGCAGCCCGACTAGCGGGGGGTGGGATGAGCAGTTCTTC. As protein: CASSPTSGGWDEQFF.

This chain uses TRBV19 with TRBJ1-1, with TRBD1 matching 7 bases. The V segment lost 4 bases and the J segment 0 bases; nucleotides outside the gene matches: 8. The CDR3 is 16 residues long. Per germline, CDR1 LNHDA and CDR2 SQIVND (reference sequence). DNA for the CDR3: TGTGCCAGTAGTAAGCCCCTAGGGACAGTGAACACTGAAGCTTTCTTT. It yields the protein CASSKPLGTVNTEAFF. The variable domain in full, completed from reference TRBV19 and TRBJ1-1, reads DGGITQSPKYLFRKEGQNVTLSCEQNLNHDAMYWYRQDPGQGLRLIYYSQIVNDFQKGDIAEGYSVSREKKESFPLTVTSAQKNPTAFYLCASSKPLGTVNTEAFFGQGTRLTVV.

The genes are TRBV7-9 and TRBJ2-7; D unresolved. The CDR3 runs to 12 residues. V lost 6 bases and J 6 bases, leaving 12 bases between the germline ends. Germline loops: CDR1 SEHNR, CDR2 FQNEAQ (reference sequence). The CDR3 DNA sequence: TGTGCCAGCAGTCCCTCAAGCATCGAGCAGTACTTC. The encoded protein is CASSPSSIEQYF.

This clone was seen just once. J is TRBJ2-3 and V is TRBV5-1; TRBD1 agrees at 12 bases. With 4 bases clipped from V and 7 bases from J, the junction kept 13 bases outside the gene matches. This CDR3 comprises 17 residues. Looked up from germline, CDR1 is SGHRS and CDR2 is YFSETQ. The CDR3 here is CASSPGGGTGGLNTQYF. CDR3 sequence (DNA): TGCGCCAGCAGCCCCGGAGGGGGGACAGGGGGCCTAAATACGCAGTATTTT. Supplemented by reference TRBV5-1 and TRBJ2-3, the full variable domain reads KAGVTQTPRYLIKTRGQQVTLSCSPISGHRSVSWYQQTPGQGLQFLFEYFSETQRNKGNFPGRFSGRQFSNSRSEMNVSTLELGDSALYLCASSPGGGTGGLNTQYFGPGTRLTVL.

This clone was recorded once. The CDR3 DNA reads as TGCGCCAGCAGCTTTGAGGGACAGGGACCTTCCGGGGAGCTGTTTTTT. It codes for CASSFEGQGPSGELFF. The chain has TRBV5-1 and TRBJ2-2; 9 positions match TRBD1. Germline CDR1 and CDR2: SGHRS and YFSETQ. V shed 2 bases and J 6 bases; nucleotides not matched to a gene: 8. The CDR3 sequence is 16 residues long. Full variable domain (rest looked up from reference TRBV5-1 and TRBJ2-2): KAGVTQTPRYLIKTRGQQVTLSCSPISGHRSVSWYQQTPGQGLQFLFEYFSETQRNKGNFPGRFSGRQFSNSRSEMNVSTLELGDSALYLCASSFEGQGPSGELFFGEGSRLTVL.

This chain links TRBV6-5 with TRBJ2-5, with D maybe TRBD2 (5 bases). The germline V gene has CDR1 MNHEY and CDR2 SVGAGI. The CDR3 length is 14 residues. Trimming pared 3 bases from V and 5 bases from J, leaving 13 bases between. The chain's CDR3 is CASSYLAGWETQYF. Written as DNA, the CDR3 is TGTGCCAGCAGTTATCTAGCTGGTTGGGAGACCCAGTACTTC.

The chain couples TRBV4-2 to TRBJ2-5; 10 positions match TRBD2. J lost 3 bases, V lost 2 bases, and 9 bases had no gene match. This CDR3 contains 17 residues. Germline V CDR1 and CDR2: LGHNA, YNFKEQ. The CDR3, as DNA: TGTGCCAGCAGCCAATCCCCCGCAGGGACTAGCGAAGAGACCCAGTACTTC. This translates into CASSQSPAGTSEETQYF.

This clone was counted only a few times. J is TRBJ2-7 and V is TRBV7-9; 10 bases are shared with TRBD2. V lost 5 bases, J lost 1 base, and 8 bases stayed unmatched. Looked up from germline, CDR1 is SEHNR and CDR2 is FQNEAQ (reference sequence). CDR3 size: 16 residues. CDR3 sequence reads: CASSILTSGASYEQYF. The CDR3 nucleotides are TGTGCCAGCAGCATACTAACTAGCGGGGCTTCCTACGAGCAGTACTTC.